The rows below give T cell receptor beta chains drawn from one sample of a study of blood T cell repertoires in COVID-19. Only in-frame clones appear in the TCRdb table, and some are missing; sequencing was by immunoSEQ multiplex PCR. This sample carries around 43,000 clones, around 83% of them seen once, and the ten largest clones take approximately 20%. Sequencing was done on a sample of peripheral blood. These receptors all come from a man aged 45-65 years in a cohort sampled during active COVID-19. The CDR3 runs from the conserved cysteine through the conserved F or W. The order of the fields is clone size, D gene, J gene, V gene, CDR3 DNA, CDR3 protein. A D gene is named only where the DNA matches it firmly. The listing skips clone size in some rows; elsewhere it reads once, few, many or a size class.

>-|-|TRBJ2-3|TRBV9
TGTGCCAGCAGCGTAAATGAGGGTGGCCCCACAGATACGCAGTATTTT
CASSVNEGGPTDTQYF
>-|TRBD2|TRBJ2-1|TRBV6-5
TGTGCCAGCACTAATAGCGGGGGGGCCTACAATGAGCAGTTCTTC
CASTNSGGAYNEQFF
>-|-|TRBJ2-7|TRBV7-2
TGTGCCAGCAGCTTAGAAGGCAGGGCCCTAAGGTACTTC
CASSLEGRALRYF
>-|-|TRBJ1-6|TRBV5-1
TGCGCCAGCAGCCCCGCGGTACGGGATTCACCCCTCCACTTT
CASSPAVRDSPLHF
>once|-|TRBJ1-2|TRBV9
TGTGCCAGCAGCGCACCTACCCGGGACACTAACGGGGGGGGCTACACCTTC
CASSAPTRDTNGGGYTF
>once|-|TRBJ2-7|TRBV2
TGTGCCAGCACCGAGGGAGCTAACTACGAGCAGTACTTC
CASTEGANYEQYF
>-|TRBD1|TRBJ1-5|TRBV19
TGTGCCAGTAGGGGGGGACAGGGTGGCAATCAGCCCCAGCATTTT
CASRGGQGGNQPQHF
>-|-|TRBJ1-5|TRBV24-1
TGTGCCACCAGTGAATCCCGAGACAGCAATAGCAATCAGCCCCAGCATTTT
CATSESRDSNSNQPQHF
>-|TRBD2|TRBJ2-7|TRBV6-2/TRBV6-3
TGTGCCAGCAGCGACTGGCTAGCGGATTACGAGCAGTACTTC
CASSDWLADYEQYF
>-|TRBD2|TRBJ2-3|TRBV28
TGTGCCAGCAGTTATCCGAGCGGGAGGGCCTCGTCTGCAGATACGCAGTATTTT
CASSYPSGRASSADTQYF
>-|-|TRBJ2-3|TRBV4-1
TGCGCCAGCAGCCAAGAGGAGTTGGGGCAACTCGGCACAGATACGCAGTATTTT
CASSQEELGQLGTDTQYF
>-|-|TRBJ1-2|TRBV14
TGTGCCAGCAGCCAAGAATGGTCGGATGGCTACACCTTC
CASSQEWSDGYTF
>-|-|TRBJ2-2|TRBV5-6
TGTGCCAGCAGCTTTTCTCCTATTGCGAACACCGGGGAGCTGTTTTTT
CASSFSPIANTGELFF
>-|-|TRBJ1-2|TRBV4-3
TGCGCCAGCAGCCAGTCCTTGGGACACCTCTACGGCTACACCTTC
CASSQSLGHLYGYTF
>-|-|TRBJ2-1|TRBV3-1/TRBV3-2
TGTGCCAGCAGCCAAGATCCCACAGAATACAATGAGCAGTTCTTC
CASSQDPTEYNEQFF
>-|-|TRBJ2-3|TRBV5-4
TGTGCCAGCAGCTCCACAGGGACGAGTGGCGCAGATACGCAGTATTTT
CASSSTGTSGADTQYF
>-|TRBD2|TRBJ2-3|TRBV24-1
TGTGCCACCAGTGATCCCGCGGGGGGTATTCAGGCAGATACGCAGTATTTT
CATSDPAGGIQADTQYF
>few|-|TRBJ2-7|TRBV4-3
TGCGCCAGCAGCCAAGATGCAGGGGAGACTGAAGACGCCTACGAGCAGTACTTC
CASSQDAGETEDAYEQYF
>few|-|TRBJ1-2|TRBV4-1
TGCGCCAGCAGCCAATTGGGGACTATTGGCTACACCTTC
CASSQLGTIGYTF
>-|-|TRBJ1-2|TRBV5-6
TGTGCCAGCAGCTTGGTGGTCGGGGTGCGTGGCTACACCTTC
CASSLVVGVRGYTF
>-|-|TRBJ2-1|TRBV19
TGTGCCAGTAGTATTAGCTCCTCCCCCTACAATGAGCAGTTCTTC
CASSISSSPYNEQFF
>-|-|TRBJ1-2|TRBV4-3
TGCGCCAGCAGCCAAGCCTTACAGGGAGACTATGGCTACACCTTC
CASSQALQGDYGYTF
>-|TRBD2|TRBJ2-1|TRBV6-5
TGTGCCAGCAGTTACCGTCCGGGGGGGGGAGACAATGAGCAGTTCTTC
CASSYRPGGGDNEQFF
>once|-|TRBJ2-3|TRBV7-8
TGTGCCAGCAGCACCCCAGCGAGGGTCCCAACAGATACGCAGTATTTT
CASSTPARVPTDTQYF